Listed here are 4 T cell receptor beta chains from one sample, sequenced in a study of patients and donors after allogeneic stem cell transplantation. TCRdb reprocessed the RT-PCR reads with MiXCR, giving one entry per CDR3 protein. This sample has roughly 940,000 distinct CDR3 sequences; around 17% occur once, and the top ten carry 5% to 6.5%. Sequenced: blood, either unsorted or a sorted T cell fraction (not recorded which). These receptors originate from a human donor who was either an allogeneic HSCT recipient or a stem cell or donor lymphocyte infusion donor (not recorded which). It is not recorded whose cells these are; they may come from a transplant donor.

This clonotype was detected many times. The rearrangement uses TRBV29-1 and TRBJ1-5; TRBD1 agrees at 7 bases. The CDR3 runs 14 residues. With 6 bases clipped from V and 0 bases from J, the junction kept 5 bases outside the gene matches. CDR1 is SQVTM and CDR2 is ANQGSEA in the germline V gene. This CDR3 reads CSVKQGNSNQPQHF. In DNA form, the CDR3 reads TGCAGCGTGAAACAGGGGAATAGCAATCAGCCCCAGCATTTT.

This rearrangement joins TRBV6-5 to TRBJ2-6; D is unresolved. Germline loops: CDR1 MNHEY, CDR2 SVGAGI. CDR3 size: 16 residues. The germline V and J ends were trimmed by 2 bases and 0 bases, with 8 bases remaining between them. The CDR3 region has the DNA TGTGCCAGCAGTTACCGGGCCCGCTCTGGGGCCAACGTCCTGACTTTC. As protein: CASSYRARSGANVLTF.

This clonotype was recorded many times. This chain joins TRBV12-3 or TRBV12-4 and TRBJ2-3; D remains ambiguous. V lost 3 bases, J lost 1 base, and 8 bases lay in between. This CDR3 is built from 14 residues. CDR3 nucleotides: TGTGCCAGCAGTTTTGACGGGCGCACAGATACGCAGTATTTT. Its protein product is CASSFDGRTDTQYF.

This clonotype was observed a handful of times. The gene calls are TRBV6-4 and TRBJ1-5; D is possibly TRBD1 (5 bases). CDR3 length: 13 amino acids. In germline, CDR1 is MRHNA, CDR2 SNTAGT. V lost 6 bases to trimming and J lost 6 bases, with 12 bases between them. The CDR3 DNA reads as TGTGCCAGCAGCCAGGGAGTGGGTCAGCCCCAGCATTTT. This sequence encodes CASSQGVGQPQHF.